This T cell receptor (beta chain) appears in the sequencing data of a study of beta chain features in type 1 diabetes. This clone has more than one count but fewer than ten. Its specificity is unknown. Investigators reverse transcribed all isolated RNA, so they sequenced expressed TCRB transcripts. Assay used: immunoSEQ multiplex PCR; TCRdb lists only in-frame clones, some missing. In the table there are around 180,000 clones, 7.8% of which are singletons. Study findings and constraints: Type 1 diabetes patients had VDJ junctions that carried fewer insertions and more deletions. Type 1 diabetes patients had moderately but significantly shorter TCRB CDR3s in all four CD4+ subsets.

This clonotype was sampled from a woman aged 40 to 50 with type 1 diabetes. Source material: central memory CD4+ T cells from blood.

The CDR3 coding sequence is TGTGCCAGCAGCCTGACACCAACGGGGGCCGGGGAGCTGTTTTTT. It encodes CASSLTPTGAGELFF. The chain employs TRBV9 and TRBJ2-2, with a weak D call TRBD2 (6 bases). Trimming removed 4 bases from V and 6 bases from J, with 16 bases in between. The length of the CDR3 is 15 residues. The germline CDR1 and CDR2 sequences are SGDLS and YYNGEE.